Included here is one TCR beta chain sequence, with context. The antigen is undetermined. This record comes from a study of shared clonotypes between healthy human individuals. Study results and caveats: The diversity represented, both genetic and in exposure history, was limited by few donors.

The CDR3 has 12 amino acids. The germline V and J ends were trimmed by 7 bases and 7 bases, with 16 bases remaining between them. The germline gives CDR1 SQVTM, CDR2 ANQGSEA. Naive CD8 cells, CD45RO-negative and positively selected for CCR7, excluded terminally differentiated effector memory CD45RA+ cells. The study enrolled healthy HIV-negative adults without recent acute infections or vaccinations as donors. Sequencing was performed with immunoSEQ multiplex PCR; in TCRdb, only in-frame clones are kept and a portion is missing. The table records hundreds of thousands of clones, around 93% of them present only once.

Input material: naive CD8+ T cells sorted from blood. The chain uses TRBV29-1 and TRBJ1-1; D is unclear. This TCR derives from a young man in good health. CDR3 nucleotide sequence: TGCAGCGCCGTTGAAGGAAGTCTTGAAGCTTTCTTT. The encoded protein is CSAVEGSLEAFF.